The subject of this entry is one TCR beta chain. The antigen remains unidentified. This specimen belongs to a study of monozygotic twins with inflammatory bowel disease. General study findings and limits: The existence of one strong signal or clonotype linked to IBD lacked support.

The CDR3 has 12 residues. CDR1 and CDR2 from the germline V gene are SGHDT and YYEEEE. Amplification used two nested PCRs: around 15 cycles, then 8 to 10 cycles, on TCRalpha/TCRbeta cDNA. TCRdb reprocessed the 5' RACE reads; each CDR3 protein has one entry and no DNA is given. The listing contains tens of thousands of distinct CDR3 sequences. Blood samples measuring more than 2 ml were taken per donor. Total RNA isolation used whole blood (no T cell sorting was performed). The V call is TRBV5-6, the J call TRBJ2-5; TCRdb's assignment of TRBD1 cannot be checked, as there is no DNA. This TCR came from a human donor with ulcerative colitis or Crohn's disease, or a healthy co-twin of an affected twin (not recorded which). The material sequenced was blood. CDR3 sequence reads: CASSFGTGAQYF.